This T cell receptor beta chain was recovered during a study of CD8 T cells in Susac syndrome. Study conclusions and caveats: A relatively small number of individuals underwent TCR sequencing and HLA analysis.

This CDR3 region has 14 residues. The V gene lost 1 base and the J gene lost 3 bases, with 10 bases spanning the gap. On this clonotype itself: Its specificity is not known.

cDNA came from roughly 0.53 to 1 ug RNA primed by random hexamers. TCRdb itself ran the immunoSEQ multiplex PCR reads through MiXCR, one entry per CDR3 protein. The sample contains around 130,000 distinct CDR3 sequences, about 93% of which appear only once. The T cells that were sequenced for TCR beta were CD8+ and CD4+ cells from blood. Negative isolation yielded the CD8+ and CD4+ T cells, while FACS enriched the TEMRA cells. The sequence came from a human donor with multiple sclerosis. The sequenced material came from CD8+ T cells from PBMCs. The chain combines TRBV12-3 or TRBV12-4 with TRBJ2-7, with no clear D. CDR3 residues: CASSLGGIFYEQYF. The DNA for the CDR3 is TGTGCCAGCAGTTTAGGTGGGATATTCTACGAGCAGTACTTC.